This T cell receptor (beta chain) was observed in a study of OX40 agonist ivuxolimab in advanced cancers. In the study overall: Patients got intravenous ivuxolimab at 0.01 to 10 mg/kg every 2 weeks. Participants, roughly 81% male, averaged roughly 60 years of age, ranging from roughly 20 to 79. General study findings and limits: Among some nonresponders, normalized T-cell clonal expansion was also low.

Here immunoSEQ multiplex PCR was the method, and the copy in TCRdb shows in-frame clones only, minus some. The sample gives about 81,000 clones, 85% to 90% of which show up once; about 0.52% is in the top ten. This CDR3 contains 13 residues. Per germline, CDR1 MNHEY and CDR2 SMNVEV (reference sequence). Comment on this clone: Its antigen is still unknown. A junction end diverges from the germline sequence, so it may reflect a read error.

Sample: CD4+ or CD8+ T cells sorted from blood, taken in a trial of the OX40 agonist ivuxolimab. V and J are TRBV27 and TRBJ1-2, with 7 nucleotides matching TRBD1. The sequence derives from an adult with an advanced solid tumor such as melanoma, head and neck, liver or kidney cancer. CDR3 coding DNA: TGTGTCAGCGGGACAGTCGCTAACTATGGCTACACCTTC. The encoded protein is CVSGTVANYGYTF.